These 32 T cell receptor beta chains originate from one sample sequenced in a study of radiation and T cells in renal cell carcinoma. Profiling relied on immunoSEQ multiplex PCR, and the TCRdb table lists in-frame clones only, not all of them. The table shows about 49,000 clones, with 80% occurring only once. Time point described: blood 2 weeks post-SBRT. Treatment described: 15 Gy SBRT to primary tumor, nephrectomy 4 weeks later. The sequences come from blood, collected from a patient whose treatment included radiotherapy and nephrectomy. These receptors were collected from a woman in her 70s with renal cell carcinoma.

The chain has TRBV5-6 and TRBJ1-2; TRBD1 matches 8 bases. The CDR3 sequence is 14 residues long. The V gene end was trimmed by 0 bases and the J gene end by 8 bases; junction bases not matched to a gene: 6. CDR1 is SGHDT and CDR2 is YYEEEE in the germline V gene. The CDR3 region has the DNA TGTGCCAGCAGCTTGGGGCAGGGGGCAAGCGGCTACACCTTC. This sequence encodes CASSLGQGASGYTF. Looking up the rest from reference TRBV5-6 and TRBJ1-2 gives the full variable domain: DAGVTQSPTHLIKTRGQQVTLRCSPKSGHDTVSWYQQALGQGPQFIFQYYEEEERQRGNFPDRFSGHQFPNYSSELNVNALLLGDSALYLCASSLGQGASGYTFGSGTRLTVV.

The V call is TRBV7-8, the J call TRBJ1-2; 7 bases match TRBD1. The germline V gene has CDR1 SGHVS and CDR2 FQNEAQ. The CDR3 is 14 residues long. Losses at the gene ends were 7 bases for V and 2 bases for J; bases not matched to a gene: 7. In DNA form, the CDR3 reads TGTGCCAGCACCCAGGGGGGTTCGAACTATGGCTACACCTTC. Its protein product is CASTQGGSNYGYTF.

The V call is TRBV4-1, the J call TRBJ2-3; D uncertain. Trimming stripped 0 bases from V and 11 bases from J, with 12 bases between. Per germline, CDR1 MGHRA and CDR2 YSYEKL. This CDR3 is 13 amino acids long. The CDR3 loop reads CASSQDTEYGQYF. Here the CDR3 DNA reads TGCGCCAGCAGCCAAGATACGGAATATGGGCAGTATTTT.

This chain joins TRBV6-5 and TRBJ1-5; D gene uncertain. The CDR3 length is 13 residues. V lost 8 bases and J lost 2, with 10 bases in between. From germline, CDR1 is MNHEY and CDR2 SVGAGI. The DNA of the CDR3 is TGTGCCAGCTCCAACGTCCGCAATCAGCCCCAGCATTTT. Protein: CASSNVRNQPQHF.

The chain employs TRBV2 and TRBJ1-1; 10 nucleotides line up with TRBD1. V lost 7 bases, J lost 7 bases, and 9 bases stayed unmatched. The germline gives CDR1 SNHLY, CDR2 FYNNEI. The CDR3 length is 14 residues. The CDR3 DNA is TGTGCCAGCACCCTGGGGACAGGGGCAGGTGAAGCTTTCTTT. Amino acids: CASTLGTGAGEAFF.

This clone was seen a handful of times. The chain employs TRBV4-2 and TRBJ1-4; TRBD1 matches at 8 bases. CDR3 length: 15 amino acids. Germline-derived CDR1 and CDR2 are LGHNA and YNFKEQ. The J segment lost 7 bases and the V segment lost 6 bases, leaving 10 bases of the junction unmatched. As DNA, the CDR3 is TGTGCCAGCAGTAACGACGGACAGGGTTTTGAAAAACTGTTTTTT. Translated: CASSNDGQGFEKLFF.

This chain connects TRBV5-1 to TRBJ2-5; 7 nucleotides agree with TRBD2. Germline CDR1 and CDR2: SGHRS and YFSETQ. The CDR3 sequence is 14 residues long. J lost 4 bases, V lost 4 bases, and 7 bases had no gene match. CDR3 loop: CASSVPGRRETQYF. In DNA, the CDR3 is TGCGCCAGCAGCGTCCCCGGGAGGAGAGAGACCCAGTACTTC. The full variable domain, with the rest looked up from reference TRBV5-1 and TRBJ2-5, is KAGVTQTPRYLIKTRGQQVTLSCSPISGHRSVSWYQQTPGQGLQFLFEYFSETQRNKGNFPGRFSGRQFSNSRSEMNVSTLELGDSALYLCASSVPGRRETQYFGPGTRLLVL.

The chain joins TRBV4-2 to TRBJ2-5; D is unclear. The length of the CDR3 is 15 residues. V was cut by 0 bases and J by 1 base, with 9 bases left in between. Germline CDR1 is LGHNA and CDR2 is YNFKEQ. This CDR3 is CASSQDRGFQETQYF. The DNA for the CDR3 is TGTGCCAGCAGCCAAGATAGAGGTTTCCAAGAGACCCAGTACTTC.

The V gene is TRBV4-2, the J gene TRBJ2-1, with TRBD2 matching 11 bases. This CDR3 is 16 amino acids long. Germline assignment: CDR1 LGHNA and CDR2 YNFKEQ. The J segment lost 9 bases and the V segment lost 1 base, leaving 8 bases of the junction unmatched. The CDR3 DNA reads as TGTGCCAGCAGCCAAGGAATTAGCGGGAGGGTGACTGAGCAGTTCTTC. Encoded protein: CASSQGISGRVTEQFF.

A single count supports this clone. The chain has TRBV18 and TRBJ1-2, with D perhaps matching TRBD1 (5 bases). This CDR3 has 15 amino acids. Trimming stripped 1 base from V and 6 bases from J, with 15 bases between. The germline CDR1 and CDR2 sequences are KGHSH and LQKENI. The CDR3 DNA is TGTGCCAGCTCACCACGAGACAGACTCTACGATGGCTACACCTTC. Encoded protein: CASSPRDRLYDGYTF. The whole variable domain, remainder taken from reference TRBV18 and TRBJ1-2, is NAGVMQNPRHLVRRRGQEARLRCSPMKGHSHVYWYRQLPEEGLKFMVYLQKENIIDESGMPKERFSAEFPKEGPSILRIQQVVRGDSAAYFCASSPRDRLYDGYTFGSGTRLTVV.

The chain combines TRBV13 with TRBJ2-3; possibly TRBD2 for D (5 bases). Germline V lookup: CDR1 PRHDT, CDR2 FYEKMQ (reference sequence). The CDR3 has 14 residues. Trimming shortened V by 5 bases and J by 6 bases, and 15 bases separated the two germline ends. DNA of the CDR3: TGTGCCAGCAGCCTAACCGGGGAACTCGATACGCAGTATTTT. This sequence encodes CASSLTGELDTQYF.

This CDR3 reads CASSPWTRGNQPQHF. The CDR3 DNA reads TGTGCCAGTTCTCCGTGGACAAGGGGCAATCAGCCCCAGCATTTT. The rearrangement links TRBV19 to TRBJ1-5; D possibly corresponds to TRBD1 (5 bases). Trimming stripped 8 bases from V and 2 bases from J, with 16 bases between. CDR3 size: 15 residues. CDR1 and CDR2 (germline): LNHDA, SQIVND (reference sequence).

The chain joins TRBV19 to TRBJ2-1; 9 bases are a match to TRBD2. Germline CDR1 LNHDA, CDR2 SQIVND (reference sequence). CDR3 length equals 17 residues. V lost 3 bases to trimming and J lost 5 bases; unmatched junction nucleotides: 11. This CDR3 reads CASSIGLASGKHNEQFF. The CDR3 DNA reads TGTGCCAGTAGTATTGGTTTGGCTAGCGGGAAGCACAATGAGCAGTTCTTC. Full variable domain (missing parts from reference TRBV19 and TRBJ2-1): DGGITQSPKYLFRKEGQNVTLSCEQNLNHDAMYWYRQDPGQGLRLIYYSQIVNDFQKGDIAEGYSVSREKKESFPLTVTSAQKNPTAFYLCASSIGLASGKHNEQFFGPGTRLTVL.

This clone was counted between two and nine times. The gene calls are TRBV6-1 and TRBJ1-2; D remains unclear. The V gene's germline CDR1 is MNHNS and CDR2 SASEGT. This CDR3 has 12 amino acids. The V and J ends lost 4 bases and 5 bases respectively, with 8 bases between them. In DNA, the CDR3 is TGTGCCAGCAGTGTATCAGAATATGGCTACACCTTC. It is translated as CASSVSEYGYTF.

The chain has TRBV18 and TRBJ1-4, with unresolved D. The V end was cut by 2 bases, the J end by 5 bases, with 9 bases between. Germline CDR1 is KGHSH and CDR2 is LQKENI. This CDR3 has 14 residues. Written as DNA, the CDR3 is TGTGCCAGCTCACCAGTCAGTCGAAATGAAAAACTGTTTTTT. This sequence encodes CASSPVSRNEKLFF.

The chain combines TRBV7-9 with TRBJ2-1; D possibly corresponds to TRBD2 (6 bases). Germline assignment: CDR1 SEHNR and CDR2 FQNEAQ (reference sequence). V lost 1 base to trimming and J lost 5 bases, with 12 bases between them. This CDR3 spans 15 amino acids. CDR3 loop: CASSLGSGADNEQFF. The CDR3, as DNA: TGTGCCAGCAGCTTAGGTAGCGGAGCCGACAATGAGCAGTTCTTC.

The chain combines TRBV5-4 with TRBJ2-3, with a weak D call TRBD2 (5 bases). The CDR3 totals 14 residues. Trimming removed 3 bases from V and 2 bases from J, with 10 bases in between. CDR1 and CDR2 (germline): SGHNT, YYREEE (reference sequence). The DNA for the CDR3 is TGTGCCAGCAGCTATTCAGCGGACACAGATACGCAGTATTTT. As protein: CASSYSADTDTQYF.

V gene TRBV29-1 combines with J gene TRBJ2-1; 8 nucleotides match TRBD1. CDR1 SQVTM and CDR2 ANQGSEA come from the germline V gene. This CDR3 comprises 17 residues. V lost 1 base and J lost 8; bases outside the gene matches: 16. DNA for the CDR3: TGCAGCGTTGAAGGGGTGGAGACAGGGGTAGCGCCGGATGAGCAGTTCTTC. Protein: CSVEGVETGVAPDEQFF.

CDR3 nucleotides: TGCAGCGTTGAGGGGGGGCCCCGCCTTTACAATGAGCAGTTCTTC. Its protein is CSVEGGPRLYNEQFF. The rearrangement links TRBV29-1 to TRBJ2-1, with a possible D match to TRBD2 (7 bases). Between the trimmed V and J ends, which lost 3 bases and 4 bases, there was a span of 16 bases. The CDR3 covers 15 residues. Per germline, CDR1 SQVTM and CDR2 ANQGSEA.

The rearrangement joins TRBV10-3 to TRBJ1-1; a possible D gene is TRBD1 (5 bases). Per germline, CDR1 ENHRY and CDR2 SYGVKD. The CDR3 sequence is 14 residues long. Trimming cost V 5 bases and J 5 bases, with 15 bases left between them. The CDR3 reads CAISIHSGGTEAFF. CDR3 DNA sequence: TGTGCCATCAGTATCCACAGTGGGGGGACTGAAGCTTTCTTT.

This clone was seen only once. The rearrangement links TRBV5-1 to TRBJ1-1, with a weak D call TRBD1 (5 bases). The CDR3 extends over 15 amino acids. The germline gives CDR1 SGHRS, CDR2 YFSETQ. Between the trimmed V and J ends, which lost 4 bases and 7 bases, there was a span of 20 bases. The CDR3 DNA sequence: TGCGCCAGCAGCGACCACTCCAGACAGACCCTTGAAGCTTTCTTT. Translated: CASSDHSRQTLEAFF.

The chain recombines TRBV19 with TRBJ1-2; no clear D. Per the germline V gene, CDR1 is LNHDA and CDR2 is SQIVND (reference sequence). The germline V and J ends were trimmed by 6 bases and 0 bases, with 20 bases remaining between them. This CDR3 spans 17 amino acids. The CDR3 bases are TGTGCCAGTAGCCTCCGGGGTTTGGGAGACACTAACTATGGCTACACCTTC. It yields the protein CASSLRGLGDTNYGYTF.

V usage is TRBV9 and J usage is TRBJ2-2; 7 positions match TRBD2. CDR3 length: 14 amino acids. J lost 4 bases, V lost 0 bases, and 0 bases had no gene match. From germline, CDR1 is SGDLS and CDR2 YYNGEE. The CDR3 DNA reads TGTGCCAGCAGCGTAGCGGGGGGCACCGGGGAGCTGTTTTTT. Its translation is CASSVAGGTGELFF.

The gene calls are TRBV7-9 and TRBJ2-2; D remains unclear. The CDR3 has 14 residues. V shed 3 bases and J shed 1 base, with 6 bases lying between them. Germline V CDR1 and CDR2: SEHNR, FQNEAQ (reference sequence). The CDR3, as DNA: TGTGCCAGCAGCTTTTCAGGGAACACCGGGGAGCTGTTTTTT. It yields the protein CASSFSGNTGELFF.

The DNA of the CDR3 is TGTGCCAGCTCACGATTCACCGGGACTACTAACACCGGGGAGCTGTTTTTT. This gives the protein CASSRFTGTTNTGELFF. The rearrangement uses TRBV18 and TRBJ2-2; 7 nucleotides match TRBD2. CDR1 KGHSH and CDR2 LQKENI come from the germline V gene. CDR3 length: 17 residues. V dropped 4 bases and J dropped 2; count of bases not matched to a gene: 10.

The CDR3 sequence is CASRYRENYGYTF. In DNA form, the CDR3 reads TGTGCCAGCAGGTACAGGGAGAACTATGGCTACACCTTC. The rearrangement uses TRBV2 and TRBJ1-2; possibly TRBD1 for D (6 bases). Trimming left V 6 bases short and J 2 bases short, with 10 bases between. Germline V lookup: CDR1 SNHLY, CDR2 FYNNEI. This CDR3 comprises 13 residues.

The chain uses TRBV21-1 and TRBJ2-7; the D call TRBD2 from the table was never checked on the DNA. TRBV21-1 is reported as a pseudogene. The CDR3 is 13 residues long. The CDR3 coding sequence is TGTGCCAGCAGCCCGGGGTGGACCTGCGAGCAGTACTTC. Translated, it gives CASSPGWTCEQYF.

The rearrangement uses TRBV29-1 and TRBJ2-2; tentatively, D is TRBD1 (6 bases). From germline, CDR1 is SQVTM and CDR2 ANQGSEA. Trimming stripped 8 bases from V and 5 bases from J, with 12 bases between. The CDR3 loop spans 12 amino acids. The CDR3 protein is CSTKQGTGELFF. In nucleotides, the CDR3 is TGCAGCACTAAACAGGGAACCGGGGAGCTGTTTTTT.

The rearrangement joins TRBV29-1 to TRBJ2-7; D unclear. Trimming took 4 bases from V and 3 from J, leaving 7 bases between them. Germline V gives CDR1 SQVTM, CDR2 ANQGSEA. The CDR3 extends over 11 amino acids. The CDR3 loop is CSVGEHYEQYF. In nucleotides, the CDR3 is TGCAGCGTTGGTGAACACTACGAGCAGTACTTC.

V and J are TRBV4-3 and TRBJ2-3; D may be TRBD1 (7 bases). Germline CDR1 and CDR2: LGHNA and YSLEER. The CDR3 consists of 16 residues. The ends were cut back, 5 bases at V and 4 bases at J, with 19 bases in the middle. In DNA, the CDR3 is TGCGCCAGCAGCTCAGGAGGAGGGGGCTTTGCAGATACGCAGTATTTT. Amino acids: CASSSGGGGFADTQYF.

V usage is TRBV6-5 and J usage is TRBJ2-7; D is possibly TRBD1 or TRBD2 (6 bases each). Germline-derived CDR1 and CDR2 are MNHEY and SVGAGI. The germline V and J ends were trimmed by 0 bases and 6 bases, with 15 bases remaining between them. This CDR3 spans 15 amino acids. For the CDR3, the DNA is TGTGCCAGCAGTTACTCGGCGGTGGGGGGCACCGAGCAGTACTTC. Residues: CASSYSAVGGTEQYF.

Only one count was recorded for this clone. This chain links TRBV19 with TRBJ2-1; TRBD1 might be the D (5 bases). The germline CDR1 and CDR2 sequences are LNHDA and SQIVND (reference sequence). CDR3 length: 12 amino acids. V shed 7 bases and J shed 15 bases, with 19 bases lying between them. For the CDR3, the DNA is TGTGCCAGTACCCCTGGGCAGGGCAGGCTGTTCTTC. This gives the protein CASTPGQGRLFF.